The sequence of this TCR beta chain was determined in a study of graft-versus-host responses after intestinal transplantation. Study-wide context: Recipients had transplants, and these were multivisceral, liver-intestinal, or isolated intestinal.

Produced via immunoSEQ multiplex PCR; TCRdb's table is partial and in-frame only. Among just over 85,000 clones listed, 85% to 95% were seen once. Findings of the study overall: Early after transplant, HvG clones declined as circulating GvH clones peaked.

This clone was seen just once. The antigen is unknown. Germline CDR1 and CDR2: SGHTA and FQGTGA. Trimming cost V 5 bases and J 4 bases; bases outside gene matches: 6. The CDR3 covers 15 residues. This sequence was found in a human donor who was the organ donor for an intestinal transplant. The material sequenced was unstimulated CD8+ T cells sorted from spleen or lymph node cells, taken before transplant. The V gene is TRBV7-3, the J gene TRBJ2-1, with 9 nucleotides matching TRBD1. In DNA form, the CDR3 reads TGTGCCAGCAGCCTGGGACAGGGATTTTACAATGAGCAGTTCTTC. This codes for CASSLGQGFYNEQFF.